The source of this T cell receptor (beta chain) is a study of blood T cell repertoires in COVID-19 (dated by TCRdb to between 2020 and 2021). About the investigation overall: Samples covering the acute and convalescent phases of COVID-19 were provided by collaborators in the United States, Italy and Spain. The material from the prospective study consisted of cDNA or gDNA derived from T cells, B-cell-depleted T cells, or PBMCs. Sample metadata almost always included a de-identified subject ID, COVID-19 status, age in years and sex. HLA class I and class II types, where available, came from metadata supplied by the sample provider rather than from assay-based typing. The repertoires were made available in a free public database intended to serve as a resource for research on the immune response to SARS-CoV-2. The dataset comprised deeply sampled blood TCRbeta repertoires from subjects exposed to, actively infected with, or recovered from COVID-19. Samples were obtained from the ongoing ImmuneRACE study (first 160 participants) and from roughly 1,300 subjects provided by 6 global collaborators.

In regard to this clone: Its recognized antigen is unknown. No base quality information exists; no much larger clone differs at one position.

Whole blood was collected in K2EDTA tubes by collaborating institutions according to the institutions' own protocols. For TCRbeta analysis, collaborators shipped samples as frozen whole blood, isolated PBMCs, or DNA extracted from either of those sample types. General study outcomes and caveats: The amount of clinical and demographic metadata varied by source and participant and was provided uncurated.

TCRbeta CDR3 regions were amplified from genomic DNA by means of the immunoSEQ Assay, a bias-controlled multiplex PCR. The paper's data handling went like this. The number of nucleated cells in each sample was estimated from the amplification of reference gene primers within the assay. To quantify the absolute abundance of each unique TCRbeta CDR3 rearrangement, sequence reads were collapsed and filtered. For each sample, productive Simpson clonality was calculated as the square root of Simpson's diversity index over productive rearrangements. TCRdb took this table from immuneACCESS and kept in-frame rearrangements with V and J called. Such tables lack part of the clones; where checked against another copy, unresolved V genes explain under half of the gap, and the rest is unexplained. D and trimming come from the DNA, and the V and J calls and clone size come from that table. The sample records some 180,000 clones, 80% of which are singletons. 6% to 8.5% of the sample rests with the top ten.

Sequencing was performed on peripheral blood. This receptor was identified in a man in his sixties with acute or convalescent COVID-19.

The encoded CDR3 is CASSSEGGGYTF. The sequenced DNA is TGTGCCAGCAGCTCGGAGGGTGGCGGCTACACCTTC. The rearranged segments are TRBV11-2 and TRBJ1-2; the D gene is not confidently resolved. Taken from cysteine to phenylalanine, the CDR3 has 12 residues. The kept DNA is CDR3 alone, 36 bases in frame from the first base. The germline V gene provides CDR1 SGHAT and CDR2 FQNNGV. The V and J ends are trimmed by 4 bases and 8 bases, leaving 11 bases between them.